The clone carrying this TCR beta chain was seen once. This sample was included in a study of shared clonotypes between healthy human individuals. Germline CDR1 and CDR2: MNHNY and SVGAGI (reference sequence). V gave up 5 bases and J gave up 5 bases; unmatched junction bases: 7. This CDR3 is built from 16 residues. The protocol was immunoSEQ multiplex PCR, while the TCRdb copy is restricted to in-frame clones and leaves out a portion. Of 2,500,000 or so clones listed, roughly nine tenths are singletons. The origin of this receptor is a man younger than 30 in good health. The sample consisted of naive CD4+ T cells sorted from blood. Noted subset: CD45RA+ positively selected. The genes are TRBV6-6 and TRBJ1-5; 12 bases are shared with TRBD1. The CDR3 loop is CASSRGTGGAYQPQHF. The CDR3 DNA is TGTGCCAGCAGTCGGGGGACAGGGGGCGCGTATCAGCCCCAGCATTTT.